This TCR beta chain is drawn from a study of beta chain features in type 1 diabetes. For the study at large: There were 107,917,701 sorted cells examined across all samples. Study-level results: Among patients with Type 1 diabetes, TCRB CDR3s were moderately but significantly shorter in every one of the four CD4+ subsets. Since sequencing was performed on cDNA, cells with high TCR expression could be over-represented. In the patient group, naive, central memory and Treg TCRB repertoires seemed more alike than in the healthy donor group.

The CDR3 runs to 18 residues. Trimming removed 0 bases at V and 3 bases at J, with 19 bases between. Germline assignment: CDR1 SGHDT and CDR2 YYEEEE. A CD45RO/CCR7/CD25/CD127/CD95/CD27 panel sorted naive, central memory, regulatory and stem cell-like memory CD4+ cells. The investigators reverse transcribed all of the isolated RNA, so they sequenced expressed TCRB transcripts. Profiling relied on immunoSEQ multiplex PCR, and the TCRdb table lists in-frame clones only, not all of them. The data contain 130,000 or so clones, 9% of them seen just once; the ten biggest clones take up around 0.79%. This clone occurred a few times. What it binds is unknown.

The sequence was obtained from a young man with type 1 diabetes. The sequenced sample consisted of central memory CD4+ T cells from blood. The chain joins TRBV5-6 to TRBJ2-4; D may be TRBD2 (5 bases). CDR3 DNA sequence: TGTGCCAGCAGCTTGGCCGCAGGACTCAACGGGAACAAAAACATTCAGTACTTC. Protein: CASSLAAGLNGNKNIQYF.